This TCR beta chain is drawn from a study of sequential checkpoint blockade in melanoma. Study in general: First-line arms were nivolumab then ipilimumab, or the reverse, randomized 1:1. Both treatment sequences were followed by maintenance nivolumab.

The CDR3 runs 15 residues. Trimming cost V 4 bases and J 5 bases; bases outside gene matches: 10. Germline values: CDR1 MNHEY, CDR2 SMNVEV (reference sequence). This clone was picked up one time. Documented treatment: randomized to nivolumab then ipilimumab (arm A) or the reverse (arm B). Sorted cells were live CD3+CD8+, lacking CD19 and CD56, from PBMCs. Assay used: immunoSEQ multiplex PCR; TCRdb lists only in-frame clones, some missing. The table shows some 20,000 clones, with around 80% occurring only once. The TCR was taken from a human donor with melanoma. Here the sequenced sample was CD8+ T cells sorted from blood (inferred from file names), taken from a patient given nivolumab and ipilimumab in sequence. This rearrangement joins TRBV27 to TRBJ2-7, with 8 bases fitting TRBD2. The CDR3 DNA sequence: TGTGCCAGCAGTTCGCCACCCAGCGGGAGCAACGAGCAGTACTTC. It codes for CASSSPPSGSNEQYF.